One sample yielded the 7 T cell receptor beta chains listed below, sequenced in a study of spatial heterogeneity in lung cancer (dated by TCRdb to between 2018 and 2020). Taken with the paper, the label for time point translates to: blood at routine non-recurrence follow-up after resection. The receptor library was made with 5' RACE. Instrument on record: NextSeq 500. Using fastp trimming at Q25 and MiXCR clonotype assembly, TCRdb reanalyzed the public sequencing data and kept in-frame beta chains. Each CDR3 protein appears once, grouped with its most common genes and DNA. The sample yields 9,500 to 12,000 distinct CDR3 sequences; around 10% were counted once. The top ten hold less than 40% of the sample. This sample comprised PBMCs, obtained at follow-up. These receptors came from a female donor with early-stage non-small cell lung cancer.

This clonotype was found many times. This CDR3 is CSARGRTRLYEQYV. CDR3 sequence (DNA): TGCAGTGCTAGAGGCCGCACAAGACTCTACGAGCAGTACGTC. This chain uses TRBV20-1 with TRBJ2-7, with D unclear. The CDR3 extends over 14 amino acids. Germline V CDR1 and CDR2: DFQATT, SNEGSKA (reference sequence). The V end was cut by 1 base, the J end by 3 bases, with 13 bases between.

This clonotype showed up many times. The chain uses TRBV27 and TRBJ2-5; D call uncertain. V lost 1 base and J 1 base, leaving 10 bases between the germline ends. The CDR3 totals 15 residues. The germline gives CDR1 MNHEY, CDR2 SMNVEV (reference sequence). CDR3 in DNA: TGTGCCAGCAGTTTATTGGGCAGCTTCCAAGAGACCCAGTACTTC. Translating it yields CASSLLGSFQETQYF.

This clonotype was detected ten times or more. The chain employs TRBV4-3 and TRBJ2-1; perhaps D is TRBD1 or TRBD2 (5 bases each). The CDR3 loop spans 17 amino acids. The germline V gene encodes CDR1 LGHNA and CDR2 YSLEER. Trimming removed 4 bases at V and 4 bases at J, with 20 bases between. The DNA of the CDR3 is TGCGCCAGCAGCCCGGCGTCCCCGGGGCACACGTACAATGAGCAGTTCTTC. Translating it yields CASSPASPGHTYNEQFF.

This clonotype has at least ten counts. Written as DNA, the CDR3 is TGTGCCACCAGCCCTCGGGGGGGGACCCAAGAGACCCAGTACTTC. Encoded protein: CATSPRGGTQETQYF. This chain links TRBV15 with TRBJ2-5, with 8 bases lining up with TRBD2. Germline lookup yields CDR1 LNHNV and CDR2 YYDKDF (reference sequence). With 5 bases clipped from V and 1 base from J, the junction kept 6 bases outside the gene matches. The length of the CDR3 is 15 residues.

Ten or more counts support this clonotype. The rearrangement uses TRBV5-1 and TRBJ1-1; no clear D gene. The V gene's germline CDR1 is SGHRS and CDR2 YFSETQ. V shed 5 bases and J shed 4 bases, with 12 bases lying between them. This CDR3 has 13 amino acids. CDR3 in amino acids: CASSLMAATEAFF. The CDR3 region has the DNA TGCGCCAGCAGTCTCATGGCGGCCACTGAAGCTTTCTTT.

This clonotype was observed at least ten times. This chain joins TRBV6-5 and TRBJ2-7; D is perhaps TRBD2 (6 bases). Germline-derived CDR1 and CDR2 are MNHEY and SVGAGI. V lost 6 bases, J lost 3 bases, and 18 bases lay in between. The CDR3 sequence is 15 residues long. The CDR3 protein is CASSPSFGSYYEQYF. CDR3 DNA: TGTGCCAGCAGCCCTAGTTTCGGGAGCTACTACGAGCAGTACTTC.

In this sample, this clonotype turned up many times. The chain is built from TRBV11-2 and TRBJ2-1; 12 nucleotides agree with TRBD2. This CDR3 is 18 amino acids long. V lost 0 bases, J lost 8 bases, and 11 bases stayed unmatched. CDR1 and CDR2 from the germline V gene are SGHAT and FQNNGV. Here the CDR3 reads CASSLDLAGGQKLDEQFF. Here the CDR3 DNA reads TGTGCCAGCAGCTTAGATCTAGCGGGGGGGCAGAAGTTGGATGAGCAGTTCTTC.